Below, one TCR beta chain is given with its context. This sample is drawn from a study of T cell repertoires in cytomegalovirus infection. TCRdb reanalysed the reads using MiXCR and keeps one entry per CDR3 protein. This sample has 630,000 or so distinct CDR3 sequences, with approximately 25% found just once. The germline V gene has CDR1 MDHEN and CDR2 SYDVKM. The CDR3 spans 16 residues. The junction had 21 bases not matched to a gene; V was cut back by 6 bases and J by 11 bases. The receptor comes from a human donor in good health (CMV status not recorded). Some clones in this sample may be carry-over from other donors' samples. Sequencing used CD8+ T cells from PBMCs. This chain joins TRBV28 and TRBJ1-1, with 7 positions matching TRBD1. The DNA of the CDR3 is TGTGCCAGCAGCCTAACCGGGACAGACAGTCTACGAGGTGCTTTCTTT. Amino acid sequence: CASSLTGTDSLRGAFF.